What follows is one T cell receptor beta chain and its context. The data were taken from a study of shared T cell receptors in the human thymus. This CDR3 comprises 16 residues. CDR1 and CDR2 from the germline V gene are WNHNN and SYGVQD (reference sequence). Trimming left V 0 bases short and J 2 bases short, with 14 bases between. Using immunoSEQ multiplex PCR, the repertoire was profiled, and TCRdb retains in-frame clones only, with some absent. Among about 380,000 clones listed, approximately 95% were seen once. This clonotype was obtained from a human donor. Sequenced material: thymocytes. The chain combines TRBV10-1 with TRBJ2-7; D remains ambiguous. The CDR3: CASSESSTRPTYEQYF. In DNA, the CDR3 is TGCGCCAGCAGTGAGTCAAGCACCCGACCGACCTACGAGCAGTACTTC.